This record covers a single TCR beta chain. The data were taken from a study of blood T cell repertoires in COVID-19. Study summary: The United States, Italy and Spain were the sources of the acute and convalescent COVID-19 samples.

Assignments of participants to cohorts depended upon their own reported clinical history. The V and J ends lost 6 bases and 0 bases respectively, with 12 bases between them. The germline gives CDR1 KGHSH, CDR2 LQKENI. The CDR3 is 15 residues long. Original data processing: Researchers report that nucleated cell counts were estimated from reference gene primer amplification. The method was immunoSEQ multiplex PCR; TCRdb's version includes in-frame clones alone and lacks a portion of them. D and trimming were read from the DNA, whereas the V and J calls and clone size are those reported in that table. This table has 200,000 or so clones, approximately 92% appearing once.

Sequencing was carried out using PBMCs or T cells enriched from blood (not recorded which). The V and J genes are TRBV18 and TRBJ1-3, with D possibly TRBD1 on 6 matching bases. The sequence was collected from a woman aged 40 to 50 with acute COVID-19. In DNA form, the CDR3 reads TGTGCCAGCTCGCCTTTGGACAGCTCTGGAAACACCATATATTTT. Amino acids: CASSPLDSSGNTIYF. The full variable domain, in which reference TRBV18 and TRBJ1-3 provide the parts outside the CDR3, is NAGVMQNPRHLVRRRGQEARLRCSPMKGHSHVYWYRQLPEEGLKFMVYLQKENIIDESGMPKERFSAEFPKEGPSILRIQQVVRGDSAAYFCASSPLDSSGNTIYFGEGSWLTVV.